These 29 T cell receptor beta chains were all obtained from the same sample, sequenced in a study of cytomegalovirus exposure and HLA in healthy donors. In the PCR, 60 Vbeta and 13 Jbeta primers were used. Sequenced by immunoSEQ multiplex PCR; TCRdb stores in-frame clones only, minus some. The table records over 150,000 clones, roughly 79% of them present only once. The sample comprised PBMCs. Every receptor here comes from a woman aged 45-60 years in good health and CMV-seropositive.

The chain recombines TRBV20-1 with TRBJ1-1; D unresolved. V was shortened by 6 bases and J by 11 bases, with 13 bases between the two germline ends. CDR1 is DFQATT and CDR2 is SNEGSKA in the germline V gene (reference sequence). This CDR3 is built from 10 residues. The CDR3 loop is CSAGGFRAFF. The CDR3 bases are TGCAGTGCCGGCGGCTTTAGGGCTTTCTTT.

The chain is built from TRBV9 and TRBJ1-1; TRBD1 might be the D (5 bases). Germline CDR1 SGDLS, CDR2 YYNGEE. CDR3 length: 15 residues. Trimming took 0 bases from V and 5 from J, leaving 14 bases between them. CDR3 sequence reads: CASSVVRGVGTEAFF. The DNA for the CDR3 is TGTGCCAGCAGCGTAGTTAGGGGTGTGGGGACTGAAGCTTTCTTT. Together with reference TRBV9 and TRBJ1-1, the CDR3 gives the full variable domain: DSGVTQTPKHLITATGQRVTLRCSPRSGDLSVYWYQQSLDQGLQFLIQYYNGEERAKGNILERFSAQQFPDLHSELNLSSLELGDSALYFCASSVVRGVGTEAFFGQGTRLTVV.

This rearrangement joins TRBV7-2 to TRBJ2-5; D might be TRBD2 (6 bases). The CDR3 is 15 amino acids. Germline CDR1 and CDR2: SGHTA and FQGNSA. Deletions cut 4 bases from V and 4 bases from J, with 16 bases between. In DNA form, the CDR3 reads TGTGCCAGCAGCTCCCTGCCGGGGGTGCTAGAGACCCAGTACTTC. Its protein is CASSSLPGVLETQYF.

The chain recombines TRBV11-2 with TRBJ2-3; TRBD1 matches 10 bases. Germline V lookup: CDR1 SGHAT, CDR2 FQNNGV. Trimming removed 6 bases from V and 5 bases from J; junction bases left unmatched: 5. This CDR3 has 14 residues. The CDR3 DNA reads TGTGCCAGCAGGGCCGGACAGGGGGGAGATACGCAGTATTTT. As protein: CASRAGQGGDTQYF.

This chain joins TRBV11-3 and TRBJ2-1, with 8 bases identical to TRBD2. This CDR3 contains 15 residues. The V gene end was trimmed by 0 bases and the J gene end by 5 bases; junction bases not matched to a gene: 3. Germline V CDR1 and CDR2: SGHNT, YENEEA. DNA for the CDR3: TGTGCCAGCAGCTTAGAGGCGGGAGGCCACAATGAGCAGTTCTTC. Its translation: CASSLEAGGHNEQFF.

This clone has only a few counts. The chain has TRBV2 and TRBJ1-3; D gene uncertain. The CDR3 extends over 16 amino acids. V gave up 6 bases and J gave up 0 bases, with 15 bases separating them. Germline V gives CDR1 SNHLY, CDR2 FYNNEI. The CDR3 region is CASSPDYTNSGNTIYF. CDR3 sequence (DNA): TGTGCCAGCAGCCCAGACTACACCAACTCTGGAAACACCATATATTTT.

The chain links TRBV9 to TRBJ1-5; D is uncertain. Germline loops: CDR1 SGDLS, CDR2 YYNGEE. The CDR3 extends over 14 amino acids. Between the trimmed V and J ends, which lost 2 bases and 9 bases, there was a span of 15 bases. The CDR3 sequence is CASSVDGQSGPQHF. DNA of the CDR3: TGTGCCAGCAGCGTCGACGGTCAATCAGGGCCCCAGCATTTT.

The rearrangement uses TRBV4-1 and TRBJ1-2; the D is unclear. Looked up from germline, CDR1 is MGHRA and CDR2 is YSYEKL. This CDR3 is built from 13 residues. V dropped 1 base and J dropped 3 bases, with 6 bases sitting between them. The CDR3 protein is CASSQGGYYGYTF. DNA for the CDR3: TGCGCCAGCAGCCAAGGCGGCTACTATGGCTACACCTTC.

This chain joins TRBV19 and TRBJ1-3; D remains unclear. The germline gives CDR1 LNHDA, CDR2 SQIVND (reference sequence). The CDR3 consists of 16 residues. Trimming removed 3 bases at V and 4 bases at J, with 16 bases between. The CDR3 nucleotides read TGTGCCAGTAGTATCGAGGGCTGGGCGTTGGGAAACACCATATATTTT. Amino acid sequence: CASSIEGWALGNTIYF.

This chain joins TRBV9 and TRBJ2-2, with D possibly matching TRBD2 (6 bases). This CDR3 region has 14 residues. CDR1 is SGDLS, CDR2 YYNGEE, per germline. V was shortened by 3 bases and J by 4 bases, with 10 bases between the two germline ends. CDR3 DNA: TGTGCCAGCAGCGGCAGGGAGGCCACCGGGGAGCTGTTTTTT. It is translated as CASSGREATGELFF.

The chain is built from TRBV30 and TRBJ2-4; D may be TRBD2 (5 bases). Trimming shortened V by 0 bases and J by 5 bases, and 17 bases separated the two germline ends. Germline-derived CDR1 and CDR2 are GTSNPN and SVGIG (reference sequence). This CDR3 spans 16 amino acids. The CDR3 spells CAWSVPATPGENIQYF. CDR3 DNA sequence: TGTGCCTGGAGTGTACCAGCGACACCCGGGGAAAACATTCAGTACTTC.

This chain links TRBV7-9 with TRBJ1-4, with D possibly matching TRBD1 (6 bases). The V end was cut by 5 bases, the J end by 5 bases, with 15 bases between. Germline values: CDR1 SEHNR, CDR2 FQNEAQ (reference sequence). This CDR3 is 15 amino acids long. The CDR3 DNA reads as TGTGCCAGCAGCCCACAGGGAGGGGGGAATGAAAAACTGTTTTTT. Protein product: CASSPQGGGNEKLFF.

As DNA, the CDR3 is TGTGCCAGCAGCTCCTCCGGGACTAGGACGGGGAAAGATACGCAGTATTTT. Its protein product is CASSSSGTRTGKDTQYF. The chain couples TRBV4-2 to TRBJ2-3, with 8 bases identical to TRBD2. The CDR3 has 17 amino acids. V was pared by 5 bases and J by 5 bases, with 15 bases of the junction left unmatched. Per the germline V gene, CDR1 is LGHNA and CDR2 is YNFKEQ.

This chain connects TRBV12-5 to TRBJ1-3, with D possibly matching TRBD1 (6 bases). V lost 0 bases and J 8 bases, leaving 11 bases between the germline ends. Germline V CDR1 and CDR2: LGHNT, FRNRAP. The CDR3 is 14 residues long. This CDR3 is CASGLVFEGDTIYF. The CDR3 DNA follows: TGTGCTAGTGGTTTGGTCTTCGAGGGGGACACCATATATTTT.

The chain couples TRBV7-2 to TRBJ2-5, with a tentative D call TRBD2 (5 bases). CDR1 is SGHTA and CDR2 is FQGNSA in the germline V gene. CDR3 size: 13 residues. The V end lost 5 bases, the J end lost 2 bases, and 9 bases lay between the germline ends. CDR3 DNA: TGTGCCAGCAGCCTCCCGGGGCAAGAGACCCAGTACTTC. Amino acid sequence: CASSLPGQETQYF.

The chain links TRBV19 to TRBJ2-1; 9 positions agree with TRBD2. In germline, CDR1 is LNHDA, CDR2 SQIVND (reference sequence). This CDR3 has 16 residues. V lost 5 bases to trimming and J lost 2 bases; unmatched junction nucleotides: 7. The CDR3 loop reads CASSQASGKAYNEQFF. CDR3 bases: TGTGCCAGTAGTCAGGCTAGCGGGAAAGCCTACAATGAGCAGTTCTTC.

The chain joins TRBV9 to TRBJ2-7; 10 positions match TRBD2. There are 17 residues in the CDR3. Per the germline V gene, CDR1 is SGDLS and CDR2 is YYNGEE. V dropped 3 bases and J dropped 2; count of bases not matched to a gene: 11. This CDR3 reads CASSEASGRGPPYEQYF. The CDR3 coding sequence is TGTGCCAGCAGCGAGGCTAGCGGGAGAGGCCCCCCCTACGAGCAGTACTTC.

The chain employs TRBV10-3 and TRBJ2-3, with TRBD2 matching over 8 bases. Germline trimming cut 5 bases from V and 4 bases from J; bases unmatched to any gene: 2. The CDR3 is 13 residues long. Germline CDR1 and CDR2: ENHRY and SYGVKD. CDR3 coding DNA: TGTGCCATCAGTTGGACTAGCTCAGATACGCAGTATTTT. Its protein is CAISWTSSDTQYF.

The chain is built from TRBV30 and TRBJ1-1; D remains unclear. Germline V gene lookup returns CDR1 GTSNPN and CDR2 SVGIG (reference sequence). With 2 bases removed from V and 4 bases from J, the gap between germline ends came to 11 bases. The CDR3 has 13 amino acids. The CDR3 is CAWSRGTATEAFF. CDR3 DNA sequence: TGTGCCTGGAGTCGGGGTACGGCCACTGAAGCTTTCTTT. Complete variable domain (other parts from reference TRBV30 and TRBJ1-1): SQTIHQWPATLVQPVGSPLSLECTVEGTSNPNLYWYRQAAGRGLQLLFYSVGIGQISSEVPQNLSASRPQDRQFILSSKKLLLSDSGFYLCAWSRGTATEAFFGQGTRLTVV.

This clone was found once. CDR3 in amino acids: CASSPDYHSYNEQFF. CDR3 nucleotides: TGTGCCAGCAGCCCGGACTACCACTCCTACAATGAGCAGTTCTTC. The rearrangement joins TRBV9 to TRBJ2-1, with TRBD2 as a possible D gene (6 bases). Germline V lookup: CDR1 SGDLS, CDR2 YYNGEE. The CDR3 is 15 amino acids. Trimming cost V 4 bases and J 0 bases, with 11 bases left between them.

CDR3 residues: CASTSGSTDTQYF. For the CDR3, the DNA is TGTGCCTCGACTAGCGGGAGCACAGATACGCAGTATTTT. This rearrangement joins TRBV30 to TRBJ2-3, with TRBD2 matching 10 bases. The length of the CDR3 is 13 residues. Germline V CDR1 and CDR2: GTSNPN, SVGIG (reference sequence). Trimming at V came to 7 bases and at J to 0 bases, leaving 1 base not matched to a gene.

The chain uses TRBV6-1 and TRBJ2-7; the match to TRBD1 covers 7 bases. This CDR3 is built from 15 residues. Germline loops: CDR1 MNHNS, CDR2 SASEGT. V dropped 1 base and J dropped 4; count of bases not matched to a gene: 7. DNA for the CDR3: TGTGCCAGCAGTGAAGTGACAGGGATTATATACGAGCAGTACTTC. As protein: CASSEVTGIIYEQYF.

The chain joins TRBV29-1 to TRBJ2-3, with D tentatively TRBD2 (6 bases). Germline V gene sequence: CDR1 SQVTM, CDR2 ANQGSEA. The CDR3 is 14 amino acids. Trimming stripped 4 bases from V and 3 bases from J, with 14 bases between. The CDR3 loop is CSVGGGVLTDTQYF. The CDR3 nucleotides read TGCAGCGTTGGAGGAGGGGTTTTGACAGATACGCAGTATTTT.

The CDR3 is CSVEELAGGPNEQFF. CDR3 in DNA: TGCAGCGTTGAAGAATTAGCGGGGGGGCCCAATGAGCAGTTCTTC. J is TRBJ2-1 and V is TRBV29-1; 11 bases align to TRBD2. Germline V gives CDR1 SQVTM, CDR2 ANQGSEA. Germline trimming cut 0 bases from V and 6 bases from J; bases unmatched to any gene: 4. The CDR3 contains 15 residues.

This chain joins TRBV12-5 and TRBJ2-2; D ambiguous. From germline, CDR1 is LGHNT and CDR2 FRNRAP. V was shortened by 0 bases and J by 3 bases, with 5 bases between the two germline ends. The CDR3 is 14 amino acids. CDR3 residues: CASGLVRDTGELFF. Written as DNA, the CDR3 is TGTGCTAGTGGTTTGGTACGGGACACCGGGGAGCTGTTTTTT.

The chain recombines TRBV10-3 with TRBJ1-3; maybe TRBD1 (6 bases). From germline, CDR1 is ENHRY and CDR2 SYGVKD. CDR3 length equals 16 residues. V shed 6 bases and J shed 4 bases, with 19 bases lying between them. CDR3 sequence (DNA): TGTGCCATCAGGGTATCACAGGGCACCTTCGGAAACACCATATATTTT. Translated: CAIRVSQGTFGNTIYF.

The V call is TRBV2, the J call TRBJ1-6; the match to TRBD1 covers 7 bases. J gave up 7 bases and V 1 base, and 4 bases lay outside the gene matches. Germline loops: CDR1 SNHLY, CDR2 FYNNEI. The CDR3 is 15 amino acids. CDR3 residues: CASSEDRGENSPLHF. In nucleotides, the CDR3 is TGTGCCAGCAGTGAAGACAGGGGCGAGAATTCACCCCTCCACTTT. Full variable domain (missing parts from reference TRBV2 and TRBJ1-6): EPEVTQTPSHQVTQMGQEVILRCVPISNHLYFYWYRQILGQKVEFLVSFYNNEISEKSEIFDDQFSVERPDGSNFTLKIRSTKLEDSAMYFCASSEDRGENSPLHFGNGTRLTVT.

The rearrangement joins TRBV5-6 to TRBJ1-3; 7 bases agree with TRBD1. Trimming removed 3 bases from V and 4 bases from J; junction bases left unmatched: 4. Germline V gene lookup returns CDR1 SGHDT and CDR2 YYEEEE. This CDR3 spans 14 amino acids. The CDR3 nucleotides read TGTGCCAGCAGCTCCCCAGGGGGGGGAAACACCATATATTTT. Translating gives CASSSPGGGNTIYF.

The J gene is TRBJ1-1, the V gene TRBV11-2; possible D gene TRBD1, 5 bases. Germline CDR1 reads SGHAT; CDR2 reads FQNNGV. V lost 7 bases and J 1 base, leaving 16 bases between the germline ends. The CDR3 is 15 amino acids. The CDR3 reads CASKVWGGPNTEAFF. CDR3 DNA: TGTGCCAGCAAAGTCTGGGGGGGTCCGAACACTGAAGCTTTCTTT.